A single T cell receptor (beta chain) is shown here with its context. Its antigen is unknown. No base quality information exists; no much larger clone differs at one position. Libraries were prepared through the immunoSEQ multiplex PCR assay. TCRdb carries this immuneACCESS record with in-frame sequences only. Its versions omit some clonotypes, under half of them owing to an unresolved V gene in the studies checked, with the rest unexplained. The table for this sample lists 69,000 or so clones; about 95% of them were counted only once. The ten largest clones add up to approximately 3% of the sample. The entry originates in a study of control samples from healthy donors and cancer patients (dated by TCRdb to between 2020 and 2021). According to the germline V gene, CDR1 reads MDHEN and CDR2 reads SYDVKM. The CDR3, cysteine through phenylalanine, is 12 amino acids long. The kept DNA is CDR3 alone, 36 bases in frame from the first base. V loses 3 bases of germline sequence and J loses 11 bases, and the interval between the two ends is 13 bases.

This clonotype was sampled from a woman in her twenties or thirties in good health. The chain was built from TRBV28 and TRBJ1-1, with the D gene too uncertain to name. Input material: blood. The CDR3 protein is CASSLELGDAFF. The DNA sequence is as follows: TGTGCCAGCAGTTTGGAATTAGGAGATGCTTTCTTT.